A single T cell receptor beta chain is shown here with its context. Antigen specificity is unknown. This same CDR3 is encoded by further DNA sequences in the sample. These data originate in a study of cytomegalovirus exposure and HLA in healthy donors. On the study more broadly: One earlier analysis, a look at around 170 million T cells, found 117 million unique TCR beta sequences. Study conclusions and caveats: Reportedly, TCR beta sequences accurately predicted HLA-A and HLA-B alleles in most subjects.

Germline CDR1 reads SGHRS; CDR2 reads YFSETQ. Deletions cut 0 bases from V and 1 base from J, with 7 bases between. CDR3 length: 14 amino acids. A multiplex PCR was run with 60 Vbeta primers and 13 Jbeta primers. Libraries were prepared by immunoSEQ multiplex PCR; TCRdb keeps only in-frame clonotypes and omits some of them. The sample carries approximately 100,000 clones, roughly 85% recorded once. The gene calls are TRBV5-1 and TRBJ1-1; no reliable D call. This TCR was recovered from a man in his 60s in good health and CMV-seropositive. The sequencing input was PBMCs. The CDR3 DNA reads as TGCGCCAGCAGCTTGGTCGCGGGGAACACTGAAGCTTTCTTT. Residues: CASSLVAGNTEAFF.